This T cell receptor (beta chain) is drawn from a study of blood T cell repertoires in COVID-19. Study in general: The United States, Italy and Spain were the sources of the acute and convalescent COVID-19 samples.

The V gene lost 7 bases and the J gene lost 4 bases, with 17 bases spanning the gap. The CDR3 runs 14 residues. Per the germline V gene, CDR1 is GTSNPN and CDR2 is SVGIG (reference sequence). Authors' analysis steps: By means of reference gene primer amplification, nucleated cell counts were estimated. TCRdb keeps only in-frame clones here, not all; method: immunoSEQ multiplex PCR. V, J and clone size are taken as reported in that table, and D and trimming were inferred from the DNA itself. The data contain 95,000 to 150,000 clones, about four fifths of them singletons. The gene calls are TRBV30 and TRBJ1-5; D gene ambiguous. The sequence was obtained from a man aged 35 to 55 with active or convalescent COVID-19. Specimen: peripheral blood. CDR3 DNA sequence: TGTGCCTACAAAACCGGGAATGGGAATCAGCCCCAGCATTTT. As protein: CAYKTGNGNQPQHF.